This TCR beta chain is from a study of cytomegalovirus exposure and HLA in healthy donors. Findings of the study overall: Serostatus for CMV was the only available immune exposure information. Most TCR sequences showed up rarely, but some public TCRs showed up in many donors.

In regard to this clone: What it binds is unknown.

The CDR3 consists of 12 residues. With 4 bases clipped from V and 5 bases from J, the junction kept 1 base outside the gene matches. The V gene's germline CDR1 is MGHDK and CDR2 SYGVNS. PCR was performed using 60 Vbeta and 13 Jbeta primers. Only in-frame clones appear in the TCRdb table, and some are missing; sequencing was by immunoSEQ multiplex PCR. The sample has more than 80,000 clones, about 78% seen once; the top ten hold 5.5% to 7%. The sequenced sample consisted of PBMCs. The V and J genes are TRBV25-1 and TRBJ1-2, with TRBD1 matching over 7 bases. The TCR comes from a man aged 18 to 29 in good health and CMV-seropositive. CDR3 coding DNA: TGTGCCAGCAGTGTACAGGGGTATGGCTACACCTTC. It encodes CASSVQGYGYTF.